This T cell receptor beta chain came from a study of technical replicates of blood from a handful of donors. Trimming took 5 bases from V and 4 from J, leaving 15 bases between them. The CDR3 is 14 residues long. CDR1 SGHDT and CDR2 YYEEEE come from the germline V gene. Assay: immunoSEQ multiplex PCR; the TCRdb copy retains only in-frame clones and omits some. The profile shows roughly 50,000 clones, just over 90% of them singletons. The origin of this receptor is a human donor in good health. Some clones in this sample may be carry-over from other donors' samples. This chain uses TRBV5-6 with TRBJ1-2; no definite D call. The sequenced material came from PBMCs. CDR3 nucleotides: TGTGCCAGCAGTCCCCCGAGAAGTGCCTATGGCTACACCTTC. It codes for CASSPPRSAYGYTF.